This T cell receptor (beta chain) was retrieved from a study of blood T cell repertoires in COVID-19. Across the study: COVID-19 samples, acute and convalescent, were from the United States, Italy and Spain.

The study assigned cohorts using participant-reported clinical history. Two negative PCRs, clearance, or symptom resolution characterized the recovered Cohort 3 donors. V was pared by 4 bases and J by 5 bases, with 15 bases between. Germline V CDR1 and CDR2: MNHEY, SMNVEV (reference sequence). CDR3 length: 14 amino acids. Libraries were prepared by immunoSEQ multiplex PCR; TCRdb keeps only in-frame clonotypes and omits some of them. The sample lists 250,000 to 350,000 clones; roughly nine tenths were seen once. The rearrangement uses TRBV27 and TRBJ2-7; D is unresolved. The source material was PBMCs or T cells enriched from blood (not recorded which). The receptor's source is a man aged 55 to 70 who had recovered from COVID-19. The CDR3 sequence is CASSSWPPLDEQYF. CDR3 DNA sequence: TGTGCCAGCAGTTCTTGGCCTCCCCTAGACGAGCAGTACTTC.